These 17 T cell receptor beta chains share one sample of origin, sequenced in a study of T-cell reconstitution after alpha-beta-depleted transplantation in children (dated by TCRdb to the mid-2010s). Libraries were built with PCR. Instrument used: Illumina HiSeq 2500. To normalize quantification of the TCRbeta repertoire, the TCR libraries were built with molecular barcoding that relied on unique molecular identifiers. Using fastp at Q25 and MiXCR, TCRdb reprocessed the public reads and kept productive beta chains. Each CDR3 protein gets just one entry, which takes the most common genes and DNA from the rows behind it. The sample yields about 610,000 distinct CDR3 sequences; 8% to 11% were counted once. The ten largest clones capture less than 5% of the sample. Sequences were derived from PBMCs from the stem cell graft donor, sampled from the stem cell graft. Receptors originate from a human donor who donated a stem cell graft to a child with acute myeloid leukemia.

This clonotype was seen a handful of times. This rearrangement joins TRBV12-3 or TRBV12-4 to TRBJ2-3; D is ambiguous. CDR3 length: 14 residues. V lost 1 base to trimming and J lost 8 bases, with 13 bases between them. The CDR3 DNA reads TGTGCCAGCAGTTTAGTAGGTTTGGGTGGTACGCAGTATTTT. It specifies CASSLVGLGGTQYF.

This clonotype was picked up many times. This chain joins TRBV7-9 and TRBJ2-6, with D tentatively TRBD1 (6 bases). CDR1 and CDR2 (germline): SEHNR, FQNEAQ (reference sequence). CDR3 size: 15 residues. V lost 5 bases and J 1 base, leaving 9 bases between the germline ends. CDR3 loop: CASSTQGSGANVLTF. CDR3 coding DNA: TGTGCCAGCAGCACCCAGGGGTCTGGGGCCAACGTCCTGACTTTC.

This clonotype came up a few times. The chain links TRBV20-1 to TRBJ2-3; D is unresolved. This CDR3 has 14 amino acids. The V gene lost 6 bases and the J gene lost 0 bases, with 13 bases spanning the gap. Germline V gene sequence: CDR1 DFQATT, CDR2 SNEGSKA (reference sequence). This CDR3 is CSAWDVASTDTQYF. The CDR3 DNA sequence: TGCAGTGCCTGGGATGTCGCTAGCACAGATACGCAGTATTTT.

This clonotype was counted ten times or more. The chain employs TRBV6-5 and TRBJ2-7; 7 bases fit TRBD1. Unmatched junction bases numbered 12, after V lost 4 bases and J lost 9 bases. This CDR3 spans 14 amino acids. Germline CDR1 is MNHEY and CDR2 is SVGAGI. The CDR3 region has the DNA TGTGCCAGCAGTTCCCGGGACAGTCGGTTGAGGCAGTACTTC. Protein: CASSSRDSRLRQYF.

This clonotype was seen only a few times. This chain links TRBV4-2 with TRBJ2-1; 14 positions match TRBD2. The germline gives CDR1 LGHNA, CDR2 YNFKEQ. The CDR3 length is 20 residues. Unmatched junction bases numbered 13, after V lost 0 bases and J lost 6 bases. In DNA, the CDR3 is TGTGCCAGCAGCCAAGATAGTTCCGAAGGGACTAGCGGGAGTCGCAATGAGCAGTTCTTC. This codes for CASSQDSSEGTSGSRNEQFF.

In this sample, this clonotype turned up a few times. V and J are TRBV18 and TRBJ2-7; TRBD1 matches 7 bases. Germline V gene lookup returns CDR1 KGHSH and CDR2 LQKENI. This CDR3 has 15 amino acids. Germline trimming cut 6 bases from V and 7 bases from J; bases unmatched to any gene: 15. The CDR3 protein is CASSGQGQVKGEQYF. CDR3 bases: TGTGCCAGCTCTGGCCAAGGACAGGTTAAGGGGGAGCAGTACTTC.

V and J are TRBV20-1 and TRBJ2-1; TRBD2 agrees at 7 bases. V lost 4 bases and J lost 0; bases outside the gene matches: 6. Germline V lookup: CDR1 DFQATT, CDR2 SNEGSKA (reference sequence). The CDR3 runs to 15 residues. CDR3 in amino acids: CSAISGGSSYNEQFF. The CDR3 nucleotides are TGCAGTGCTATCAGCGGCGGGAGCTCCTACAATGAGCAGTTCTTC.

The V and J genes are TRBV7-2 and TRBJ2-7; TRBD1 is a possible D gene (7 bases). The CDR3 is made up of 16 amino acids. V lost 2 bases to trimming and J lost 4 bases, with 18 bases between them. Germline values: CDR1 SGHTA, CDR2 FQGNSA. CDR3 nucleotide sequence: TGTGCCAGCAGCTTAAGGGGCGGGACAGTAAATTACGAGCAGTACTTC. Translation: CASSLRGGTVNYEQYF.

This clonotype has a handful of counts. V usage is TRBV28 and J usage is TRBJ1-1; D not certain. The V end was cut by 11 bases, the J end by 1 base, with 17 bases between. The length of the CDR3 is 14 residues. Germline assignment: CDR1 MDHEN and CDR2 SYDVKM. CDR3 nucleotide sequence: TGTGCCCTGACGGTATCCCGTCCGAACACTGAAGCTTTCTTT. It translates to CALTVSRPNTEAFF.

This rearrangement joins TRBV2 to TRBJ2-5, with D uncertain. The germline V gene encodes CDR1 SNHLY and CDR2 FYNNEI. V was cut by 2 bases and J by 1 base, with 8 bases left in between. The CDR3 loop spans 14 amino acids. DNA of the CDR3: TGTGCCAGCAGTGAACGAGTGGGCCAAGAGACCCAGTACTTC. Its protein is CASSERVGQETQYF.

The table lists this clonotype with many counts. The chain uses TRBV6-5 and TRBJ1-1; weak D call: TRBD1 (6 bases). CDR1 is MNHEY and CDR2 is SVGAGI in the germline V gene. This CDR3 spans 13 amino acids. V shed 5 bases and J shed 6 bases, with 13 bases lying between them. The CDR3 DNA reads TGTGCCAGCAGTCTACTGACAGGACCTGAAGCTTTCTTT. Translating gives CASSLLTGPEAFF.

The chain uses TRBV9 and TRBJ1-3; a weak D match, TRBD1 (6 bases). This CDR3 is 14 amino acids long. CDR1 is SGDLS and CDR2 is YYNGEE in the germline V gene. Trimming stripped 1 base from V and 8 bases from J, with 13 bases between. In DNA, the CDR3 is TGTGCCAGCAGCGTATCGACTACAGGGTACACCATATATTTT. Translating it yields CASSVSTTGYTIYF.

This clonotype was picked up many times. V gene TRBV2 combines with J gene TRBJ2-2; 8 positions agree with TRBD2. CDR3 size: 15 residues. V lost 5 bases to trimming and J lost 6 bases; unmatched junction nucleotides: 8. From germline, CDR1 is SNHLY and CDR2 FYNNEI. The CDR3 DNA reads TGTGCCAGCAGTTCAGCGGGAGTTCAGTCCGGGGAGCTGTTTTTT. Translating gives CASSSAGVQSGELFF.

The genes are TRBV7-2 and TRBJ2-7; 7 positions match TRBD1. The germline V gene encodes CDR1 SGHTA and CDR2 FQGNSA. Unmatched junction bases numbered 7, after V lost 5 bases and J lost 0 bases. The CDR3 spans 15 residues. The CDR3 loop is CASSEVTGTSYEQYF. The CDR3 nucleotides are TGTGCCAGCAGCGAGGTGACAGGGACCTCCTACGAGCAGTACTTC.

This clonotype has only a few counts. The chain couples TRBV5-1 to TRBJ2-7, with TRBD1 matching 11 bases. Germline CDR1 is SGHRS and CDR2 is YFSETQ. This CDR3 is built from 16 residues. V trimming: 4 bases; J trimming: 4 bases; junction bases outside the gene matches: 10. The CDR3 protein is CASSTLAGQGEYEQYF. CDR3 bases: TGCGCCAGCAGCACGTTAGCGGGACAGGGGGAATACGAGCAGTACTTC.

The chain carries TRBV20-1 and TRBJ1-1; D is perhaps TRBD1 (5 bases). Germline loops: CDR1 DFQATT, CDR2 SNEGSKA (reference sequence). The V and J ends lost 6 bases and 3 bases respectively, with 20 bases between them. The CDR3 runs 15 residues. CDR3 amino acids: CSAKISGERDTEAFF. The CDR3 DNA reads TGCAGTGCCAAAATCTCGGGGGAAAGGGACACTGAAGCTTTCTTT.

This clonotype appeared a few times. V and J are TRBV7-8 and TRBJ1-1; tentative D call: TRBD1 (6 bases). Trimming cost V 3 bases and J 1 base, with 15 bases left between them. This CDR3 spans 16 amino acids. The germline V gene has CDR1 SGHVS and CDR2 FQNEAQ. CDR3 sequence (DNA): TGTGCCAGCAGCTTTACAAGGACAGAAAAGAACACTGAAGCTTTCTTT. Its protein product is CASSFTRTEKNTEAFF.